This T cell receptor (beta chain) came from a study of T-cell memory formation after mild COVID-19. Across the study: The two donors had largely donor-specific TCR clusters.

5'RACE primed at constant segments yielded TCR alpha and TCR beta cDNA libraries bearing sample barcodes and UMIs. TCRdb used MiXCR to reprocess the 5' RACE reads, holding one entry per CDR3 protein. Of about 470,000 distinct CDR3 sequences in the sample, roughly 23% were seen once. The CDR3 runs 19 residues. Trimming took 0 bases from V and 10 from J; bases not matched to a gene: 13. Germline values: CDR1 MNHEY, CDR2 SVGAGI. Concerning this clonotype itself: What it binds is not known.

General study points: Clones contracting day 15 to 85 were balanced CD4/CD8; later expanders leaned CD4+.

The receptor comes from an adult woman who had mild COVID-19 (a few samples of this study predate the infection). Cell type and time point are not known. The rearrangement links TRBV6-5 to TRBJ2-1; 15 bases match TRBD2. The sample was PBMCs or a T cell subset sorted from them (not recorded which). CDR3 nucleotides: TGTGCCAGCAGTTACTCTATGGGACTAGCGGGAGGTTTTTCCAAGGAGCAGTTCTTC. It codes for CASSYSMGLAGGFSKEQFF.